Following are 16 T cell receptor beta chains from one sample sequenced in a study of T cell responses to AZD1222 COVID-19 vaccine. Repertoires were generated with immunoSEQ multiplex PCR, while TCRdb's copy carries only in-frame clones and drops some. This table holds 150,000 or so clones, around 92% found once. Sequences were derived from peripheral blood, sampled 28 days after the second AZD1222 dose. The receptors were sampled from an adult who received the AZD1222 COVID-19 vaccine.

V gene TRBV30 combines with J gene TRBJ1-2; D gene unclear. The V end was cut by 3 bases, the J end by 8 bases, with 16 bases between. Germline V CDR1 and CDR2: GTSNPN, SVGIG (reference sequence). The CDR3 is 13 residues long. Written as DNA, the CDR3 is TGTGCCTGGAGCCGAGGTGGCCTCTTAGGCTACACCTTC. This encodes CAWSRGGLLGYTF.

The rearrangement links TRBV6-5 to TRBJ1-6; D remains ambiguous. Germline V gene sequence: CDR1 MNHEY, CDR2 SVGAGI. The CDR3 sequence is 16 residues long. The V gene lost 2 bases and the J gene lost 0 bases, with 8 bases spanning the gap. For the CDR3, the DNA is TGTGCCAGCAGTTACGCAGCAAGCTCCTATAATTCACCCCTCCACTTT. This codes for CASSYAASSYNSPLHF.

This clone has only one observation. One junction end disagrees with the germline gene, perhaps due to a read error. V usage is TRBV6-5 and J usage is TRBJ2-7; D is undetermined. This CDR3 comprises 14 residues. CDR1 is MNHEY and CDR2 is SVGAGI in the germline V gene. The DNA of the CDR3 is TGTGCCAGCAGTTACTCTGGCGACTCCTATGAGCAGTACTTC. Residues: CASSYSGDSYEQYF.

The chain recombines TRBV12-3 or TRBV12-4 with TRBJ2-7; no definite D call. Trimming removed 1 base at V and 7 bases at J, with 11 bases between. The CDR3 has 13 amino acids. The CDR3 here is CASSLGRNVEQYF. The DNA of the CDR3 is TGTGCCAGCAGTTTAGGTCGGAATGTAGAGCAGTACTTC.

The count of this clone is one. The chain links TRBV25-1 to TRBJ1-2; 7 nucleotides match TRBD1. Germline V lookup: CDR1 MGHDK, CDR2 SYGVNS. Losses at the gene ends were 4 bases for V and 5 bases for J; bases not matched to a gene: 16. This CDR3 is built from 17 residues. CDR3 sequence: CASSATGKVGLFYGYTF. Written as DNA, the CDR3 is TGTGCCAGCAGTGCGACAGGGAAAGTGGGGTTATTTTATGGCTACACCTTC.

V and J are TRBV3-1 (or the pseudogene TRBV3-2) and TRBJ2-3; TRBD2 matches 8 bases. CDR1 LGHDT and CDR2 YNNKEL come from the germline V gene (reference sequence). The CDR3 length is 16 residues. J lost 6 bases, V lost 2 bases, and 10 bases had no gene match. The CDR3 protein is CASSQLLSGGGDTQYF. DNA for the CDR3: TGTGCCAGCAGCCAATTGCTCAGCGGGGGCGGCGATACGCAGTATTTT.

This clone has a single count. This chain connects TRBV6-5 to TRBJ1-2, with 11 bases fitting TRBD1. Unmatched junction bases numbered 4, after V lost 4 bases and J lost 0 bases. Germline CDR1 and CDR2: MNHEY and SVGAGI. This CDR3 region has 16 residues. This chain's CDR3 is CASSFRTGGTNYGYTF. The CDR3, as DNA: TGTGCCAGCAGTTTCCGGACAGGGGGCACTAACTATGGCTACACCTTC.

V usage is TRBV6-4 and J usage is TRBJ2-2; the match to TRBD1 covers 7 bases. V lost 6 bases and J lost 7; bases outside the gene matches: 8. The CDR3 is made up of 14 amino acids. Germline CDR1 is MRHNA and CDR2 is SNTAGT. CDR3 nucleotide sequence: TGTGCCAGCAGCCCCGGACAGGAACTCGGGGAGCTGTTTTTT. This sequence encodes CASSPGQELGELFF.

This rearrangement joins TRBV7-3 to TRBJ2-5; 9 nucleotides align to TRBD1. V trimming: 3 bases; J trimming: 5 bases; junction bases outside the gene matches: 7. The CDR3 spans 15 residues. Germline V gives CDR1 SGHTA, CDR2 FQGTGA. This CDR3 reads CASSLGTGGRETQYF. The DNA of the CDR3 is TGTGCCAGCAGCTTGGGAACAGGGGGCCGGGAGACCCAGTACTTC.

The J gene is TRBJ1-6, the V gene TRBV2; the D gene is possibly TRBD1 (6 bases). The CDR3 runs 15 residues. In germline, CDR1 is SNHLY, CDR2 FYNNEI. V was pared by 2 bases and J by 8 bases, with 13 bases between. In DNA form, the CDR3 reads TGTGCCAGCAGTGAAATACAGGGATCGGATTCACCCCTCCACTTT. Residues: CASSEIQGSDSPLHF. Based on the CDR3 plus reference TRBV2 and TRBJ1-6, the full variable domain is EPEVTQTPSHQVTQMGQEVILRCVPISNHLYFYWYRQILGQKVEFLVSFYNNEISEKSEIFDDQFSVERPDGSNFTLKIRSTKLEDSAMYFCASSEIQGSDSPLHFGNGTRLTVT.

This chain links TRBV5-1 with TRBJ1-1; the D gene is possibly TRBD1 (6 bases). The length of the CDR3 is 15 residues. The germline V and J ends were trimmed by 7 bases and 2 bases, with 18 bases remaining between them. Germline V gene data show CDR1 as SGHRS and CDR2 as YFSETQ. The CDR3 loop reads CASSLTTGANTEAFF. The CDR3 coding sequence is TGCGCCAGCTCCCTAACGACAGGAGCAAACACTGAAGCTTTCTTT.

This clone was detected once. The V and J genes are TRBV6-1 and TRBJ1-6; D is possibly TRBD1 (6 bases). The CDR3 is 17 residues long. CDR1 is MNHNS, CDR2 SASEGT, per germline. With 0 bases removed from V and 2 bases from J, the gap between germline ends came to 11 bases. This CDR3 reads CASSEAAQGAYNSPLHF. CDR3 nucleotides: TGTGCCAGCAGTGAAGCGGCACAGGGAGCCTATAATTCACCCCTCCACTTT.

This chain links TRBV7-9 with TRBJ2-1; TRBD1 matches at 9 bases. V dropped 1 base and J dropped 8; count of bases not matched to a gene: 9. Germline V gives CDR1 SEHNR, CDR2 FQNEAQ (reference sequence). This CDR3 is built from 16 residues. The CDR3: CASSLGRTGVSDEQFF. The CDR3 DNA reads TGTGCCAGCAGCTTAGGGCGGACAGGGGTCTCGGATGAGCAGTTCTTC.

The J gene is TRBJ1-1, the V gene TRBV18; TRBD1 might be the D (5 bases). The CDR3 is made up of 14 amino acids. V shed 6 bases and J shed 5 bases, with 16 bases lying between them. Germline V lookup: CDR1 KGHSH, CDR2 LQKENI. CDR3 protein: CASSPGTAGTEAFF. In DNA, the CDR3 is TGTGCCAGCTCCCCCGGGACCGCGGGTACTGAAGCTTTCTTT.

The chain uses TRBV4-2 and TRBJ1-1; a possible D gene is TRBD1 (6 bases). Germline loops: CDR1 LGHNA, CDR2 YNFKEQ. Trimming removed 6 bases from V and 2 bases from J, with 13 bases in between. This CDR3 region has 14 residues. The CDR3 sequence is CASRSDRTNTEAFF. CDR3 in DNA: TGTGCCAGCAGATCCGACAGGACCAACACTGAAGCTTTCTTT.

The rearrangement links TRBV4-1 to TRBJ2-7, with 11 bases identical to TRBD1. Germline V gene lookup returns CDR1 MGHRA and CDR2 YSYEKL. This CDR3 is built from 15 residues. V dropped 4 bases and J dropped 4; count of bases not matched to a gene: 6. CDR3 protein: CASSPVGTGGYEQYF. In DNA, the CDR3 is TGCGCCAGCAGCCCGGTCGGGACAGGGGGTTACGAGCAGTACTTC.